The 24 T cell receptor beta chains below all came from one sample that was sequenced in a study of Graves' ophthalmopathy and Graves' hyperthyroidism (dated by TCRdb to the late 2010s). Sequencing took place on an Illumina HiSeq 2000. For repertoire sequencing, TCR beta CDR3 regions were amplified from RNA transcripts. The first round was an RT-PCR using HTBI primers with the Qiagen OneStep RT-PCR kit, and this first round was followed by a second-round multiplex PCR, then size selection and purification. Starting from the raw public reads, TCRdb applied fastp trimming at Q25, assembled clones with MiXCR and retained in-frame beta chains. Rows are unified per CDR3 protein, each entry keeping the most common DNA and genes. For this sample the table gives around 600,000 distinct CDR3 sequences, of which over 40% were detected only once. Of the sample, over 2.5% is held by the ten largest clones. What was sequenced was peripheral blood. The receptors stem from an adult man with Graves' ophthalmopathy.

The chain employs TRBV5-1 and TRBJ1-4; D not resolved. Germline-derived CDR1 and CDR2 are SGHRS and YFSETQ. V lost 4 bases, J lost 5 bases, and 18 bases lay in between. This CDR3 is built from 16 residues. The CDR3, as DNA: TGCGCCAGCAGCAGTCAAGGGCGGGGTGAAAATGAAAAACTGTTTTTT. Translation gives CASSSQGRGENEKLFF. The whole variable domain, remainder taken from reference TRBV5-1 and TRBJ1-4, is KAGVTQTPRYLIKTRGQQVTLSCSPISGHRSVSWYQQTPGQGLQFLFEYFSETQRNKGNFPGRFSGRQFSNSRSEMNVSTLELGDSALYLCASSSQGRGENEKLFFGSGTQLSVL.

This clonotype was picked up many times. The rearrangement joins TRBV25-1 to TRBJ1-2; 7 positions agree with TRBD1. The V segment lost 2 bases and the J segment 4 bases; nucleotides outside the gene matches: 4. The CDR3 is made up of 14 amino acids. Per germline, CDR1 MGHDK and CDR2 SYGVNS. In DNA, the CDR3 is TGTGCCAGCAGTGAAGCCGACAGGGTCTATGGCTACACCTTC. Its protein is CASSEADRVYGYTF.

The rearrangement links TRBV10-3 to TRBJ1-2; 8 bases match TRBD1. Germline V gives CDR1 ENHRY, CDR2 SYGVKD. The CDR3 runs to 14 residues. V lost 3 bases to trimming and J lost 4 bases; unmatched junction nucleotides: 4. CDR3 bases: TGTGCCATCAGTGACGGACAGGGCGCCTATGGCTACACCTTC. Translated: CAISDGQGAYGYTF.

This clonotype was counted many times. This chain links TRBV19 with TRBJ2-7; D is perhaps TRBD2 (6 bases). The germline V gene encodes CDR1 LNHDA and CDR2 SQIVND (reference sequence). Deletions cut 4 bases from V and 2 bases from J, with 12 bases between. The CDR3 has 14 residues. This chain's CDR3 is CASSSGAGPYEQYF. In DNA form, the CDR3 reads TGTGCCAGTAGTAGCGGGGCCGGGCCCTACGAGCAGTACTTC.

This clonotype was seen a few times. The V call is TRBV10-3, the J call TRBJ1-5; possible D gene TRBD1, 5 bases. This CDR3 is 15 amino acids long. Trimming removed 10 bases at V and 6 bases at J, with 22 bases between. Germline loops: CDR1 ENHRY, CDR2 SYGVKD. The CDR3 protein is CASTRGGQGSQPQHF. DNA of the CDR3: TGTGCCAGCACCCGAGGAGGGCAGGGTAGTCAGCCCCAGCATTTT.

The chain uses TRBV24-1 and TRBJ2-2, with D unresolved. CDR1 is KGHDR, CDR2 SFDVKD, per germline. The V gene lost 4 bases and the J gene lost 8 bases, with 4 bases spanning the gap. There are 11 residues in the CDR3. This CDR3 is CATSEAGELFF. CDR3 DNA: TGTGCCACCAGTGAAGCAGGGGAGCTGTTTTTT.

The chain joins TRBV29-1 to TRBJ1-1; possibly TRBD1 for D (5 bases). The V end lost 2 bases, the J end lost 1 base, and 11 bases lay between the germline ends. CDR3 size: 14 residues. CDR1 is SQVTM and CDR2 is ANQGSEA in the germline V gene. The CDR3 sequence: CSVERGNRNTEAFF. CDR3 nucleotide sequence: TGCAGCGTTGAACGGGGGAATCGGAACACTGAAGCTTTCTTT.

This clonotype came up many times. The V and J genes are TRBV7-9 and TRBJ2-5; a weak D match, TRBD1 (6 bases). The CDR3 contains 14 residues. Trimming took 2 bases from V and 2 from J, leaving 9 bases between them. Germline assignment: CDR1 SEHNR and CDR2 FQNEAQ (reference sequence). CDR3 bases: TGTGCCAGCAGCTTACGGGACACACAAGAGACCCAGTACTTC. It codes for CASSLRDTQETQYF.

There are many counts of this clonotype. The chain links TRBV20-1 to TRBJ1-1; 8 bases line up with TRBD1. Germline trimming cut 6 bases from V and 5 bases from J; bases unmatched to any gene: 8. CDR3 size: 13 residues. Germline-derived CDR1 and CDR2 are DFQATT and SNEGSKA (reference sequence). The CDR3 is CSARGPSVTEAFF. The CDR3 DNA follows: TGCAGTGCCAGGGGGCCTTCGGTTACTGAAGCTTTCTTT.

The chain is built from TRBV20-1 and TRBJ1-5; TRBD1 aligns across 8 bases. The germline CDR1 and CDR2 sequences are DFQATT and SNEGSKA (reference sequence). V shed 3 bases, J shed 4 bases, and the junction held 5 bases outside the gene matches. The CDR3 runs to 14 residues. DNA for the CDR3: TGCAGTGCTAGGACAGGGGCATTGAATCAGCCCCAGCATTTT. Translation: CSARTGALNQPQHF.

The chain combines TRBV7-8 with TRBJ2-5; 9 bases are shared with TRBD2. The CDR3 has 14 residues. The V gene end was trimmed by 11 bases and the J gene end by 5 bases; junction bases not matched to a gene: 12. Looked up from germline, CDR1 is SGHVS and CDR2 is FQNEAQ. CDR3: CAWSPGLAWETQYF. As DNA, the CDR3 is TGTGCCTGGAGCCCGGGACTAGCATGGGAGACCCAGTACTTC.

Worth noting for this clonotype: A read error is possible here, since a much larger clone lies one base away. The V call is TRBV29-1, the J call TRBJ1-3; D is uncertain. V was pared by 7 bases and J by 4 bases, with 11 bases between. From germline, CDR1 is SQVTM and CDR2 ANQGSEA. This CDR3 region has 12 residues. The CDR3 is CSARPEGNTIYF. The CDR3 coding sequence is TGCAGCGCCCGTCCAGAAGGAAACACCATATATTTT. Combining the CDR3 with reference TRBV29-1 and TRBJ1-3 gives the whole variable domain SAVISQKPSRDICQRGTSLTIQCQVDSQVTMMFWYRQQPGQSLTLIATANQGSEATYESGFVIDKFPISRPNLTFSTLTVSNMSPEDSSIYLCSARPEGNTIYFGEGSWLTVV.

The V and J genes are TRBV25-1 and TRBJ2-7; the match to TRBD1 covers 10 bases. Germline CDR1 MGHDK, CDR2 SYGVNS. V shed 1 base, J shed 6 bases, and the junction held 9 bases outside the gene matches. This CDR3 contains 16 residues. The CDR3 is CASSESMGTGDTEQYF. The CDR3 DNA reads as TGTGCCAGCAGTGAATCCATGGGGACAGGGGACACCGAGCAGTACTTC.

This clonotype was seen at least ten times. The chain links TRBV19 to TRBJ1-2; D is uncertain. V lost 7 bases, J lost 6 bases, and 9 bases lay in between. Germline CDR1 is LNHDA and CDR2 is SQIVND (reference sequence). This CDR3 comprises 11 residues. The CDR3 DNA reads as TGTGCCAGTACTTCGACCCATGGCTACACCTTC. Its protein is CASTSTHGYTF.

To note about this clonotype: A junction boundary mismatches the germline segment, possibly from a read error. This rearrangement joins TRBV10-3 to TRBJ2-5; TRBD2 is a possible D gene (5 bases). This CDR3 is built from 13 residues. From germline, CDR1 is ENHRY and CDR2 SYGVKD. CDR3 sequence reads: CASSDRARGTQYF. The CDR3 region has the DNA TGTGCCAGCAGTGATCGAGCTCGGGGGACCCAGTACTTC.

The gene calls are TRBV10-3 and TRBJ1-3, with a possible D match to TRBD1 (5 bases). V was cut by 6 bases and J by 7 bases, with 13 bases left in between. Germline V gene lookup returns CDR1 ENHRY and CDR2 SYGVKD. This CDR3 has 13 residues. The CDR3 spells CAISEEGMNTIYF. The CDR3 region has the DNA TGTGCCATCAGCGAAGAGGGGATGAACACCATATATTTT.

The table lists this clonotype with many counts. This chain uses TRBV2 with TRBJ1-5; 7 nucleotides align to TRBD1. The CDR3 runs to 14 residues. In germline, CDR1 is SNHLY, CDR2 FYNNEI. Trimming took 2 bases from V and 12 from J; bases not matched to a gene: 10. As DNA, the CDR3 is TGTGCCAGCAGTGAACCGACAGGGAGGACCAGCCAGCATTTT. This codes for CASSEPTGRTSQHF.

This clonotype occurred many times. This chain uses TRBV29-1 with TRBJ1-1, with 8 nucleotides matching TRBD1. The germline gives CDR1 SQVTM, CDR2 ANQGSEA. The V and J ends lost 7 bases and 2 bases, in that order; junction bases with no gene match: 6. The CDR3 loop spans 13 amino acids. This chain's CDR3 is CSAKGQANTEAFF. DNA for the CDR3: TGCAGCGCCAAGGGACAGGCCAACACTGAAGCTTTCTTT.

The V gene is TRBV7-2, the J gene TRBJ2-7, with D hard to call. V was trimmed by 4 bases and J by 0 bases, leaving 10 bases between them. Germline values: CDR1 SGHTA, CDR2 FQGNSA. The CDR3 is made up of 14 amino acids. The CDR3 DNA reads as TGTGCCAGCAGCTCAAATCCGAACTCCTACGAGCAGTACTTC. Translation gives CASSSNPNSYEQYF.

This clonotype was counted many times. The chain recombines TRBV7-2 with TRBJ2-7; D gene unclear. The V end lost 0 bases, the J end lost 0 bases, and 15 bases lay between the germline ends. The CDR3 extends over 17 amino acids. Germline assignment: CDR1 SGHTA and CDR2 FQGNSA. CDR3 DNA sequence: TGTGCCAGCAGCTTAGCGCACCCCGCCAGGATCTCCTACGAGCAGTACTTC. Protein product: CASSLAHPARISYEQYF.

The chain is built from TRBV29-1 and TRBJ2-7; D possibly uses TRBD1 or TRBD2 (5 bases each). Germline CDR1 reads SQVTM; CDR2 reads ANQGSEA. CDR3 length equals 16 residues. V lost 4 bases and J 1 base, leaving 20 bases between the germline ends. This CDR3 reads CSVVGYQGPRSYEQYF. CDR3 DNA sequence: TGCAGCGTTGTTGGATACCAGGGACCAAGGTCCTACGAGCAGTACTTC.

The CDR3, as DNA: TGTGCCAGCAGCTCTTCAGGAGGGGGGGTTGCTCAGCCCCAGCATTTT. It translates to CASSSSGGGVAQPQHF. V usage is TRBV2 and J usage is TRBJ1-5; possible D gene TRBD1, 6 bases. V was trimmed by 6 bases and J by 6 bases, leaving 21 bases between them. There are 16 residues in the CDR3. The germline gives CDR1 SNHLY, CDR2 FYNNEI.

The rearrangement uses TRBV10-3 and TRBJ2-5, with a weak D call TRBD2 (5 bases). Germline V gives CDR1 ENHRY, CDR2 SYGVKD. The CDR3 extends over 13 amino acids. V lost 10 bases to trimming and J lost 1 base, with 13 bases between them. The CDR3 nucleotides are TGTGCCACCCTCCAGAGGGCCCAAGAGACCCAGTACTTC. As protein: CATLQRAQETQYF.

This clonotype was counted at least ten times. The rearrangement joins TRBV10-2 to TRBJ1-5; 9 bases agree with TRBD1. The CDR3 covers 19 residues. Per germline, CDR1 WSHSY and CDR2 SAAADI. J gave up 0 bases and V 4 bases, and 13 bases lay outside the gene matches. CDR3 nucleotides: TGCGCCAGCAGTGGGTTTTCCGGGACAGGGATATATAGCAATCAGCCCCAGCATTTT. Its protein product is CASSGFSGTGIYSNQPQHF.